The 24 T cell receptor beta chains reported below all come from one sample, sequenced in a study of Graves' ophthalmopathy and Graves' hyperthyroidism. TCR beta CDR3 regions were amplified from RNA transcripts. HTBI primers served in a first-round RT-PCR, which a second-round multiplex PCR followed. One entry per CDR3 protein, called by TCRdb with MiXCR from the multiplex PCR reads. The table records 580,000 or so distinct CDR3 sequences, about 40% of them present only once. What was sequenced was peripheral blood or thyroid tissue (not recorded which). The receptors come from an adult man with Graves' hyperthyroidism.

There are many counts of this clonotype. The chain employs TRBV6-5 and TRBJ1-2; D possibly corresponds to TRBD1 (5 bases). The germline CDR1 and CDR2 sequences are MNHEY and SVGAGI. This CDR3 has 13 residues. The V end was cut by 6 bases, the J end by 5 bases, with 13 bases between. The CDR3 loop reads CASRKGQTYGYTF. The CDR3 DNA is TGTGCCAGCAGGAAGGGGCAAACGTATGGCTACACCTTC.

In its sample, this clonotype was seen once. The chain recombines TRBV4-1 with TRBJ1-2, with TRBD1 matching over 7 bases. There are 16 residues in the CDR3. Germline V gene lookup returns CDR1 MGHRA and CDR2 YSYEKL. After removal of 3 bases from V and 6 bases from J, the junction contained 13 bases not matched to a gene. In nucleotides, the CDR3 is TGCGCCAGCAGCCATCAATTGACAGGGAGTGGGGATGGCTACACCTTC. Translated: CASSHQLTGSGDGYTF.

This clonotype was seen repeatedly, ten times or more. The rearrangement links TRBV29-1 to TRBJ1-2, with D tentatively TRBD1 (5 bases). Between the trimmed V and J ends, which lost 8 bases and 3 bases, there was a span of 16 bases. CDR1 is SQVTM and CDR2 is ANQGSEA in the germline V gene. The CDR3 has 13 residues. CDR3 sequence: CSTGTAVDYGYTF. CDR3 DNA sequence: TGCAGCACCGGGACGGCAGTTGACTATGGCTACACCTTC.

The chain uses TRBV7-9 and TRBJ1-4, with TRBD1 identical over 7 bases. This CDR3 has 15 amino acids. Germline CDR1 SEHNR, CDR2 FQNEAQ (reference sequence). V dropped 0 bases and J dropped 5; count of bases not matched to a gene: 3. CDR3 in amino acids: CASSLAGGYNEKLFF. The CDR3 DNA follows: TGTGCCAGCAGCTTAGCAGGGGGCTACAATGAAAAACTGTTTTTT. Full variable domain (outside the CDR3, taken from reference TRBV7-9 and TRBJ1-4): DTGVSQNPRHKITKRGQNVTFRCDPISEHNRLYWYRQTLGQGPEFLTYFQNEAQLEKSRLLSDRFSAERPKGSFSTLEIQRTEQGDSAMYLCASSLAGGYNEKLFFGSGTQLSVL.

This clonotype has at least ten counts. The chain couples TRBV5-4 to TRBJ2-6; possible D gene TRBD1, 5 bases. Trimming shortened V by 4 bases and J by 3 bases, and 17 bases separated the two germline ends. Germline CDR1 and CDR2: SGHNT and YYREEE (reference sequence). This CDR3 is 17 amino acids long. The CDR3 DNA follows: TGTGCCAGCAGCCCTGGACATAGGGGTGGTGGGGCCAACGTCCTGACTTTC. The encoded protein is CASSPGHRGGGANVLTF. The whole variable domain, remainder taken from reference TRBV5-4 and TRBJ2-6, is ETGVTQSPTHLIKTRGQQVTLRCSSQSGHNTVSWYQQALGQGPQFIFQYYREEENGRGNFPPRFSGLQFPNYSSELNVNALELDDSALYLCASSPGHRGGGANVLTFGAGSRLTVL.

The chain employs TRBV10-2 and TRBJ2-7; 10 bases line up with TRBD2. The J call may not be correct, given that the DNA end is closer to TRBJ2-1. CDR3 length: 14 residues. CDR1 WSHSY and CDR2 SAAADI come from the germline V gene. The CDR3 is CASSPAGGQNEQFF. The CDR3 bases are TGCGCCAGCAGTCCAGCGGGGGGGCAAAATGAGCAGTTCTTC.

Points on this clonotype: Its ends do not fully match the called genes, so a read error is possible. CDR3 sequence: CVSSSQGRNTEAFF. In DNA, the CDR3 is TGCGTCAGCAGCTCGCAGGGAAGGAACACCGAAGCTTTCTTT. V and J are TRBV5-1 and TRBJ1-1, with D perhaps TRBD1 (5 bases). This CDR3 contains 14 residues. Germline V gene sequence: CDR1 SGHRS, CDR2 YFSETQ.

This clonotype was seen at least ten times. The chain joins TRBV5-6 to TRBJ1-1, with D hard to call. This CDR3 comprises 13 residues. The germline gives CDR1 SGHDT, CDR2 YYEEEE. Trimming removed 0 bases from V and 7 bases from J, with 10 bases in between. The CDR3 region is CASSLVSSFEAFF. The CDR3 DNA reads as TGTGCCAGCAGCTTGGTGTCAAGTTTTGAAGCTTTCTTT.

This chain joins TRBV5-5 and TRBJ1-2; perhaps TRBD1 as D (6 bases). V dropped 2 bases and J dropped 8 bases, with 16 bases sitting between them. Per the germline V gene, CDR1 is SGHKS and CDR2 is YYEKEE (reference sequence). This CDR3 comprises 14 residues. The CDR3 DNA is TGTGCCAGCAGCTTAAGACGGGGACATGGAGGCTACACCTTC. Its protein is CASSLRRGHGGYTF.

This clonotype was seen many times. The chain carries TRBV19 and TRBJ1-1, with D possibly TRBD1 on 5 matching bases. CDR1 is LNHDA, CDR2 SQIVND, per germline (reference sequence). The V end was cut by 4 bases, the J end by 1 base, with 13 bases between. The CDR3 sequence is 15 residues long. DNA of the CDR3: TGTGCCAGTAGTACGGGCAGGGCAGCGAACACTGAAGCTTTCTTT. It yields the protein CASSTGRAANTEAFF.

Ten or more counts support this clonotype. The V gene is TRBV15, the J gene TRBJ2-7; 7 nucleotides match TRBD1. V trimming: 4 bases; J trimming: 1 base; junction bases outside the gene matches: 4. The CDR3 sequence is 14 residues long. The germline gives CDR1 LNHNV, CDR2 YYDKDF (reference sequence). The CDR3 region is CATSTRDSSYEQYF. For the CDR3, the DNA is TGTGCCACCAGCACCCGGGACAGTTCCTACGAGCAGTACTTC.

This clonotype was recorded at least ten times. This chain joins TRBV19 and TRBJ1-1; maybe TRBD1 (5 bases). The CDR3 has 15 residues. Germline CDR1 reads LNHDA; CDR2 reads SQIVND (reference sequence). The ends were cut back, 0 bases at V and 0 bases at J, with 8 bases in the middle. The CDR3 is CASSIETGLNTEAFF. CDR3 DNA: TGTGCCAGTAGTATAGAAACAGGTTTGAACACTGAAGCTTTCTTT.

The chain is built from TRBV9 and TRBJ1-6; D unclear. Germline CDR1 reads SGDLS; CDR2 reads YYNGEE. Trimming took 3 bases from V and 12 from J, leaving 4 bases between them. The CDR3 covers 10 residues. CDR3 in amino acids: CASSGGPLHF. The CDR3, as DNA: TGTGCCAGCAGCGGCGGACCCCTCCACTTT.

This clonotype has a count of ten or more. This chain uses TRBV12-3 or TRBV12-4 with TRBJ1-2; D may be TRBD1 (5 bases). The CDR3 extends over 17 amino acids. The V gene lost 5 bases and the J gene lost 0 bases, with 19 bases spanning the gap. CDR3 amino acids: CASSPTAGSPANYGYTF. CDR3 DNA sequence: TGTGCCAGCAGTCCTACCGCAGGGTCCCCAGCTAACTATGGCTACACCTTC.

Remarks on this clonotype: One base away lies a much larger clone, so this may be a sequencing read error. Because it lacks the conserved phenylalanine or tryptophan at the end, this CDR3 is likely a read error. The chain is built from TRBV7-9 and TRBJ2-2; D gene uncertain. The CDR3 length is 13 residues. Per germline, CDR1 SEHNR and CDR2 FQNEAQ (reference sequence). The CDR3 coding sequence is TGCGCCAGCAGCCAAGCTCGTCCCGGGGAGCTGTTTCTT. Amino acids: CASSQARPGELFL.

This clonotype was observed at least ten times. This chain uses TRBV7-9 with TRBJ1-5, with D perhaps matching TRBD1 (6 bases). Looked up from germline, CDR1 is SEHNR and CDR2 is FQNEAQ (reference sequence). V shed 1 base and J shed 10 bases, with 11 bases lying between them. The CDR3 runs 13 residues. CDR3 coding DNA: TGTGCCAGCAGCTTAGACGGACAGAGACCCCAGCATTTT. It yields the protein CASSLDGQRPQHF.

This chain uses TRBV7-2 with TRBJ2-7, with 8 bases that match TRBD2. Per the germline V gene, CDR1 is SGHTA and CDR2 is FQGNSA. The CDR3 covers 18 residues. Losses at the gene ends were 3 bases for V and 1 base for J; bases not matched to a gene: 14. The CDR3 bases are TGTGCCAGCAGCTTTTTAGCTTCCGCGGGAGGTGGGTCCTACGAGCAGTACTTC. This encodes CASSFLASAGGGSYEQYF. Full variable domain (rest looked up from reference TRBV7-2 and TRBJ2-7): GAGVSQSPSNKVTEKGKDVELRCDPISGHTALYWYRQSLGQGLEFLIYFQGNSAPDKSGLPSDRFSAERTGGSVSTLTIQRTQQEDSAVYLCASSFLASAGGGSYEQYFGPGTRLTVT.

This clonotype came up many times. The gene calls are TRBV29-1 and TRBJ2-3, with D unresolved. The CDR3 spans 15 residues. Germline V gene sequence: CDR1 SQVTM, CDR2 ANQGSEA. The ends were cut back, 1 base at V and 0 bases at J, with 11 bases in the middle. CDR3 loop: CSVEVGGVSTDTQYF. In DNA form, the CDR3 reads TGCAGCGTTGAAGTTGGTGGGGTTAGCACAGATACGCAGTATTTT.

The CDR3 region is CSVGGDRDIETQYF. CDR3 coding DNA: TGCAGCGTTGGGGGGGACAGGGATATAGAGACCCAGTACTTC. The chain has TRBV29-1 and TRBJ2-5, with TRBD1 matching over 9 bases. The germline gives CDR1 SQVTM, CDR2 ANQGSEA. The CDR3 length is 14 residues. The V segment lost 4 bases and the J segment 4 bases; nucleotides outside the gene matches: 7.

This clonotype was seen many times. V is TRBV7-9 and J is TRBJ1-3; TRBD1 is a possible D gene (5 bases). Trimming took 2 bases from V and 4 from J, leaving 12 bases between them. This CDR3 has 15 residues. Germline CDR1 is SEHNR and CDR2 is FQNEAQ (reference sequence). The CDR3 DNA is TGTGCCAGCAGCTTATCTGGGACCCCCGGAAACACCATATATTTT. The encoded protein is CASSLSGTPGNTIYF. Supplemented by reference TRBV7-9 and TRBJ1-3, the full variable domain reads DTGVSQNPRHKITKRGQNVTFRCDPISEHNRLYWYRQTLGQGPEFLTYFQNEAQLEKSRLLSDRFSAERPKGSFSTLEIQRTEQGDSAMYLCASSLSGTPGNTIYFGEGSWLTVV.

This clonotype was counted between two and nine times. The chain links TRBV28 to TRBJ2-7; possible D gene TRBD1, 6 bases. V lost 7 bases to trimming and J lost 2 bases, with 18 bases between them. This CDR3 comprises 15 residues. CDR1 and CDR2 from the germline V gene are MDHEN and SYDVKM. CDR3 sequence: CASILTGSQTYEQYF. As DNA, the CDR3 is TGTGCCAGCATACTTACAGGGAGCCAAACCTACGAGCAGTACTTC.

This clonotype was counted only a few times. The V and J genes are TRBV18 and TRBJ1-1; D gene uncertain. The CDR3 length is 14 residues. Germline V gene sequence: CDR1 KGHSH, CDR2 LQKENI. V was trimmed by 3 bases and J by 8 bases, leaving 16 bases between them. CDR3 sequence: CASSPSRATTEAFF. CDR3 sequence (DNA): TGTGCCAGCTCACCCAGCCGGGCCACTACCGAAGCTTTCTTT.

The chain combines TRBV12-3 or TRBV12-4 with TRBJ1-3; 8 bases are shared with TRBD1. The V segment lost 7 bases and the J segment 4 bases; nucleotides outside the gene matches: 9. This CDR3 is 15 amino acids long. The CDR3 coding sequence is TGTGCCAGCACCTACAGGGGGTCGTCGGGAAACACCATATATTTT. Translating gives CASTYRGSSGNTIYF.

This clonotype was observed a handful of times. The chain couples TRBV20-1 to TRBJ1-4, with a tentative D call TRBD1 (5 bases). The germline V gene encodes CDR1 DFQATT and CDR2 SNEGSKA (reference sequence). V was trimmed by 0 bases and J by 8 bases, leaving 16 bases between them. This CDR3 is 15 amino acids long. The CDR3 region has the DNA TGCAGTGCTAGAGATTCGGAGGGGCGGGGAGAAAAACTGTTTTTT. Translation gives CSARDSEGRGEKLFF.